This T cell receptor (beta chain) was recorded in a study of cytomegalovirus exposure and HLA in healthy donors. The PCR had 60 Vbeta and 13 Jbeta primers. The method was immunoSEQ multiplex PCR; TCRdb's version includes in-frame clones alone and lacks a portion of them. Its clone listing holds about 160,000 clones. Germline CDR1 and CDR2: WSHSY and SAAADI. The CDR3 runs 16 residues. About this clone: At one of its ends the junction is not consistent with the germline gene, which may arise from a read error.

The rearrangement links TRBV10-2 to TRBJ2-5; 8 positions match TRBD2. The receptor's source is a woman in her sixties or seventies in good health and CMV-seronegative. What was sequenced was PBMCs. The CDR3 spells CATSGWDGRVEETQYF. As DNA, the CDR3 is TGCGCCACCAGTGGGTGGGACGGGAGGGTCGAAGAGACCCAGTACTTC.